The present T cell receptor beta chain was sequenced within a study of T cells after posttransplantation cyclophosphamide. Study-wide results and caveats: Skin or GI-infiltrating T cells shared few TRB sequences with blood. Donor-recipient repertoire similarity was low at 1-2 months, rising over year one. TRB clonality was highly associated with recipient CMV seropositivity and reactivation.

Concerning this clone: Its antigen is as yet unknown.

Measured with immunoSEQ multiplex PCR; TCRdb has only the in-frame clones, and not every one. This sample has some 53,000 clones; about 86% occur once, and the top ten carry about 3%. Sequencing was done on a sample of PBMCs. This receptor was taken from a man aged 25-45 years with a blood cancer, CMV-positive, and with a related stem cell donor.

DNA for the CDR3: TGCGCCAGCAGTTCCGGGTACTCGAACACCGGGGAGCTGTTTTTT. It encodes CASSSGYSNTGELFF. This chain uses TRBV5-1 with TRBJ2-2; the D is unclear. Trimming removed 5 bases from V and 0 bases from J, with 11 bases in between. Germline V gene sequence: CDR1 SGHRS, CDR2 YFSETQ. The CDR3 spans 15 residues.